This T cell receptor beta chain comes out of a study of shared clonotypes between healthy human individuals. Here immunoSEQ multiplex PCR was the method, and the copy in TCRdb shows in-frame clones only, minus some. The sample comprises about 2 million clones, 85% to 95% of which are singletons, and roughly 0.13% rests with the top ten. The CDR3 length is 15 residues. Germline V CDR1 and CDR2: SGHRS, YFSETQ. Trimming took 3 bases from V and 7 from J; bases not matched to a gene: 10. Material: naive CD4+ T cells sorted from blood. The subset was: CD45RA+ positively selected. The chain recombines TRBV5-1 with TRBJ1-1; 9 bases fit TRBD1. The receptor was derived from a man younger than 35 in good health. CDR3 nucleotide sequence: TGCGCCAGCAGCTGGTCAACGACAGGGGGTTATGAAGCTTTCTTT. Protein sequence: CASSWSTTGGYEAFF.